The present T cell receptor (beta chain) was sequenced within a study of a mutant IDH1 vaccine in newly diagnosed glioma. Across the whole study: Vaccination of patients was performed eight times, in weeks 1, 3, 5, 7, 11, 15, 19 and 23. The therapy given earlier, which was standard therapy, consisted of radiotherapy, temozolomide, or both, and most of the patients received both. Patients under treatment included around 60% males and roughly 40% females and had a mean age of roughly 43 years. Study-wide findings and caveats: Pseudoprogression looked unconnected to shifts in top peripheral T cell clonotypes.

Noted time point: week 5, during vaccination. Each dose of the vaccine consisted of 300 ug of mutant IDH1 20-mer peptide, with topical imiquimod. This CDR3 comprises 13 residues. V was cut by 0 bases and J by 3 bases, with 6 bases left in between. Germline V CDR1 and CDR2: SGHDT, YYEEEE. Here immunoSEQ multiplex PCR was the method, and the copy in TCRdb shows in-frame clones only, minus some. Of roughly 54,000 clones listed, 81% are singletons. Concerning this clone itself: Its antigen remains unidentified.

The genes are TRBV5-6 and TRBJ2-5, with D uncertain. The sequence was obtained from a young man with glioma. Source: PBMCs, taken from a glioma patient whose treatment included an IDH1 peptide vaccine. The CDR3 region is CASSLAGKETQYF. CDR3 DNA sequence: TGTGCCAGCAGCTTGGCCGGTAAAGAGACCCAGTACTTC.